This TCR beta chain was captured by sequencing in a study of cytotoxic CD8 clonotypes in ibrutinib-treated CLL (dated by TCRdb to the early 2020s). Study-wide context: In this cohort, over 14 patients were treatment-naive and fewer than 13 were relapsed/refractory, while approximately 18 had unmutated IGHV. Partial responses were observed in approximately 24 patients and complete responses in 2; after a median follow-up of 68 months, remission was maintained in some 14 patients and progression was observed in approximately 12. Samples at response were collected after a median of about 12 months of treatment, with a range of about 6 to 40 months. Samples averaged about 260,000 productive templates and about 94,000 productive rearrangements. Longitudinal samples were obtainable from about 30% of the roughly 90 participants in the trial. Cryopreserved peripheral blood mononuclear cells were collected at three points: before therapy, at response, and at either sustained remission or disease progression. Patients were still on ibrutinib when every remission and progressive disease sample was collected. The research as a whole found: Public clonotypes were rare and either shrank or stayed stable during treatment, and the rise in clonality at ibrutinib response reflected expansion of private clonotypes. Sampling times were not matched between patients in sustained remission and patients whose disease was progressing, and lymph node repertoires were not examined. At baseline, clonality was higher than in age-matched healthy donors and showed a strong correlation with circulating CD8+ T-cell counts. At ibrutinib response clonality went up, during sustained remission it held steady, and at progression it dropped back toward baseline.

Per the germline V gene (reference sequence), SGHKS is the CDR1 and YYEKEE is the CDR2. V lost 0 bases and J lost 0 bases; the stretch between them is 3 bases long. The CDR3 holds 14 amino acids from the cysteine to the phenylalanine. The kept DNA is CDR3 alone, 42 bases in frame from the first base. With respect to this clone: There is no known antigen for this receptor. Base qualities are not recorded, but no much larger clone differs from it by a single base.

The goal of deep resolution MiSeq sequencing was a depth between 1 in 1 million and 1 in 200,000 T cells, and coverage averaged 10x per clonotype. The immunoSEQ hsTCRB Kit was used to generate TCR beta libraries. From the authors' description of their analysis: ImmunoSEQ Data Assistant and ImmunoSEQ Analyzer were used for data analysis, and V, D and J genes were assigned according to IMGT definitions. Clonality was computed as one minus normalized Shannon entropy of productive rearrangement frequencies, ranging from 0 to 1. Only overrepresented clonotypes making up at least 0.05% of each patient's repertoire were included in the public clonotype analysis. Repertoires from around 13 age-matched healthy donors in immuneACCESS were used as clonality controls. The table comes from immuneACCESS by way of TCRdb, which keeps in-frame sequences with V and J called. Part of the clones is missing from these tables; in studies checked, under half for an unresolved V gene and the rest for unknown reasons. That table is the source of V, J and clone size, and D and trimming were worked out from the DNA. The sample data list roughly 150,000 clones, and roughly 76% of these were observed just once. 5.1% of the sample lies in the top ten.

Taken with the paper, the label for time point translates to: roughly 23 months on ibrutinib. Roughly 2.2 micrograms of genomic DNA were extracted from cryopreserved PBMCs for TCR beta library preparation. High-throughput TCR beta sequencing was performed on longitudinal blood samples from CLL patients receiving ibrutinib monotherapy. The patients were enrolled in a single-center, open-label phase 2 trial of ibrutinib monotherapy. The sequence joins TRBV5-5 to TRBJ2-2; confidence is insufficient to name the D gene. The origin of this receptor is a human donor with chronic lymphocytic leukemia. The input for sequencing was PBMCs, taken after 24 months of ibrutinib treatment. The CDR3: CASSLVTNTGELFF. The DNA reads TGTGCCAGCAGCTTGGTTACGAACACCGGGGAGCTGTTTTTT. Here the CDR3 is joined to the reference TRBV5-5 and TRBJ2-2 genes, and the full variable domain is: DAGVTQSPTHLIKTRGQQVTLRCSPISGHKSVSWYQQVLGQGPQFIFQYYEKEERGRGNFPDRFSARQFPNYSSELNVNALLLGDSALYLCASSLVTNTGELFFGEGSRLTVL.